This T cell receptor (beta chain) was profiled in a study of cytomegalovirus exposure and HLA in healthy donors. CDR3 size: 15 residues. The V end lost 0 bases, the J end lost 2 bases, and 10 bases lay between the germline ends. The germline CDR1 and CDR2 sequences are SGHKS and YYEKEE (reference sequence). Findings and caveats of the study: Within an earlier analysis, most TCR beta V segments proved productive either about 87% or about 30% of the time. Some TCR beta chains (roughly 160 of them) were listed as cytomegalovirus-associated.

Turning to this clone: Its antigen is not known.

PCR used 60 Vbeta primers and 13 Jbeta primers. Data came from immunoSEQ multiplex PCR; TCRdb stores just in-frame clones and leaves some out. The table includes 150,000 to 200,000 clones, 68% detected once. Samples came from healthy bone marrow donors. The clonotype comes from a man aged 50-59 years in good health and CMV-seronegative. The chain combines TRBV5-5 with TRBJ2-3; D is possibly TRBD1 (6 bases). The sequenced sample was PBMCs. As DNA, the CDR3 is TGTGCCAGCAGCTTGGTAGTGGGGGCCACAGATACGCAGTATTTT. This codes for CASSLVVGATDTQYF.